This T cell receptor (beta chain) was captured by sequencing in a study of T cell clonality in common variable immunodeficiency. CDR3 length: 15 amino acids. V was cut by 1 base and J by 7 bases, with 16 bases left in between. Germline-derived CDR1 and CDR2 are MNHNS and SASEGT. This clone was recorded at least ten times. The CDR3 extends 3 residues past the end of the read, so its final part is completed from the germline J gene. TCRdb's table, derived via immunoSEQ multiplex PCR, lists solely in-frame clones and lacks some. This sample comprises some 40,000 clones, none seen once only. V usage is TRBV6-1 and J usage is TRBJ2-5; maybe TRBD2 (6 bases). The specimen was peripheral blood mononuclear cells. The receptor was isolated from a person aged 18 to 75 in good health. The CDR3 bases that were read are TGTGCCAGCAGTGAAGTGGGGGGTCCTTCAGGGACC. Translation: CASSEVGGPSGT. The CDR3 reads in full as CASSEVGGPSGTQYF.